Given below is one T cell receptor beta chain in context. No antigen is known for it. Just one base apart from a much larger clone, this may be a read error. This entry belongs to a study of shared clonotypes between healthy human individuals. Findings of the study overall: Only blood underwent sampling, and tissue repertoires likely differ.

The repertoire was sequenced with immunoSEQ multiplex PCR; TCRdb's copy has only in-frame clones and lacks some. The sample has about 1.1 million clones, approximately 80% seen once; the top ten hold 0.55% to 0.7%. J lost 3 bases, V lost 5 bases, and 3 bases had no gene match. The CDR3 has 15 residues. Per germline, CDR1 SSHAT and CDR2 FNYEAQ (reference sequence). This clonotype was sampled from a man younger than 35 in good health. Some clones in this sample may be carry-over from other donors' samples. The source material was memory CD4+ T cells from PBMCs. Subset indicated: CD45RA-negative fraction. V is TRBV7-7 and J is TRBJ2-1, with TRBD2 identical over 11 bases. CDR3 coding DNA: TGTGCCAGCAGCCCCGGACTAGCGGGCTACAATGAGCAGTTCTTC. Amino acids: CASSPGLAGYNEQFF.